Listed here is a single T cell receptor (beta chain). Its specificity is not known. This sample includes further DNA sequences coding for the same CDR3. Donors, healthy HIV-negative adults, lacked recent acute infections or vaccinations. Measured with immunoSEQ multiplex PCR; TCRdb has only the in-frame clones, and not every one. The profile covers a few million clones, with 90% to 95% appearing a single time and 0.3% to 0.4% taken by the ten largest. The sample originates from a study of shared clonotypes between healthy human individuals. Notes on the study in general: It was expected that sequencing depth would affect clonotype sharing among donors. About 4.5% of naive CD4 clonotypes were common to a handful of donors.

Germline loops: CDR1 SGHRS, CDR2 YFSETQ. The CDR3 is made up of 15 amino acids. V lost 4 bases to trimming and J lost 1 base; unmatched junction nucleotides: 4. Input material: naive CD4+ T cells from PBMCs. Subset specified: CD45RA+ positively selected. This TCR was recovered from a man between 18 and 35 years old in good health. Some clones in this sample may be carry-over from other donors' samples. The chain joins TRBV5-1 to TRBJ2-2; 7 bases agree with TRBD2. Here the CDR3 DNA reads TGCGCCAGCAGCCCCGGGAGGCTGAACACCGGGGAGCTGTTTTTT. It is translated as CASSPGRLNTGELFF.